This is a list of T cell receptor beta chains from one sample in a study of blood T cell repertoires in COVID-19. Profiling relied on immunoSEQ multiplex PCR, and the TCRdb table lists in-frame clones only, not all of them. The sample lists 180,000 or so clones, 86% seen once, with 8% to 10% in the top ten. The sample comprised peripheral blood. The receptors come from a man in his 60s with acute or convalescent COVID-19. CDR3s include the opening cysteine and the closing phenylalanine or tryptophan. The D gene is left open where the match is weak. Clone size is stated in some rows and not others, as once, few, many or a class when expanded.

J gene	CDR3 length	V gene	clone size	D gene	CDR3 protein	CDR3 DNA
TRBJ1-5	16	TRBV6-1	NA	TRBD1	CASSEDRDRGYQPQHF	TGTGCCAGCAGTGAGGACCGGGACAGGGGTTATCAGCCCCAGCATTTT
TRBJ2-7	13	TRBV7-9	NA	NA	CAGGISGSYEQYF	TGTGCCGGGGGGATTAGCGGATCCTACGAGCAGTACTTC
TRBJ1-1	14	TRBV6-2/TRBV6-3	NA	NA	CASSYLPRDTEAFF	TGTGCCAGCAGTTACCTTCCCCGGGACACTGAAGCTTTCTTT
TRBJ2-2	15	TRBV11-2	NA	TRBD2	CASSPLAGGTGELFF	TGTGCCAGCAGCCCGCTGGCGGGAGGCACCGGGGAGCTGTTTTTT
TRBJ1-4	15	TRBV7-2	NA	NA	CASSLGGVPNEKLFF	TGTGCCAGCAGCTTAGGTGGAGTCCCGAATGAAAAACTGTTTTTT
TRBJ1-1	14	TRBV21-1	NA	NA	CASSQGPMNTEAFF	TGTGCCAGCAGCCAGGGCCCCATGAACACTGAAGCTTTCTTT
TRBJ2-2	16	TRBV5-1	few	TRBD1	CASSPGQGRMAGELFF	TGCGCCAGCAGCCCCGGACAGGGGAGGATGGCCGGGGAGCTGTTTTTT
TRBJ2-5	13	TRBV10-3	NA	NA	CAISEAGQETQYF	TGTGCCATCAGTGAGGCAGGGCAAGAGACCCAGTACTTC
TRBJ1-2	12	TRBV28	few	TRBD1	CASSQGAVGYTF	TGTGCCAGCAGTCAGGGGGCGGTCGGCTACACCTTC
TRBJ1-3	17	TRBV14	NA	NA	CASSQGPTIWAGNTIYF	TGTGCCAGCAGCCAAGGTCCCACTATCTGGGCTGGAAACACCATATATTTT
TRBJ1-5	17	TRBV27	NA	NA	CASSLLAARDSNQPQHF	TGTGCCAGCAGTTTGTTGGCAGCTAGAGATAGCAATCAGCCCCAGCATTTT
TRBJ1-1	16	TRBV18	NA	TRBD1	CASSPLTGGTNTEAFF	TGTGCCAGCTCACCTCTTACAGGGGGCACTAACACTGAAGCTTTCTTT
TRBJ1-2	17	TRBV28	NA	NA	CASSFVARGGVSYGYTF	TGTGCCAGCAGTTTTGTGGCCAGGGGAGGGGTGAGCTATGGCTACACCTTC
TRBJ1-2	15	TRBV28	NA	TRBD1	CASWTGQGIAYGYTF	TGTGCCAGTTGGACGGGACAGGGTATTGCCTATGGCTACACCTTC
TRBJ1-5	16	TRBV3-1/TRBV3-2	NA	TRBD1	CASSFHGQGSNQPQHF	TGTGCCAGCAGCTTCCACGGACAGGGAAGCAATCAGCCCCAGCATTTT
TRBJ2-7	14	TRBV18	NA	NA	CASSRGGNSYEQYF	TGTGCCAGCTCCCGGGGTGGGAACTCCTACGAGCAGTACTTC
TRBJ1-2	14	TRBV28	NA	TRBD1	CASSRQGWNYGYTF	TGTGCCAGCAGCCGACAGGGTTGGAACTATGGCTACACCTTC
TRBJ1-1	16	TRBV6-6	NA	NA	CASSYPTGGANTEAFF	TGTGCCAGCAGTTACCCAACGGGGGGCGCGAACACTGAAGCTTTCTTT
TRBJ2-7	14	TRBV5-4	NA	NA	CASSPRADSYEQYF	TGTGCCAGCAGCCCGCGGGCCGACTCCTACGAGCAGTACTTC
TRBJ2-1	14	TRBV6-5	NA	TRBD2	CASSQLAGYNEQFF	TGTGCCAGCAGTCAACTAGCGGGCTACAATGAGCAGTTCTTC
TRBJ2-5	14	TRBV5-4	NA	NA	CASSLVDSQETQYF	TGTGCCAGCAGCTTGGTGGACAGCCAAGAGACCCAGTACTTC
TRBJ2-1	15	TRBV24-1	NA	NA	CATSESVYSYNEQFF	TGTGCCACCAGTGAATCTGTCTATTCCTACAATGAGCAGTTCTTC
TRBJ1-2	13	TRBV16	NA	NA	CASSQRRGNGYTF	TGTGCCAGCAGCCAAAGGAGGGGTAACGGCTACACCTTC
TRBJ1-2	13	TRBV5-1	NA	TRBD1	CASREGQGYGYTF	TGCGCCAGCAGAGAAGGACAGGGGTATGGCTACACCTTC
TRBJ2-7	13	TRBV19	NA	TRBD2	CASSREGSYEQYF	TGTGCCAGTAGTCGGGAGGGGAGCTACGAGCAGTACTTC
TRBJ1-1	17	TRBV7-9	NA	TRBD1	CASSSEKTGTGAAEAFF	TGTGCCAGCAGCTCGGAGAAAACCGGGACAGGGGCGGCAGAAGCTTTCTTT
TRBJ2-3	15	TRBV2	NA	TRBD2	CASSDPSGLTDTQYF	TGTGCCAGCAGTGACCCTAGCGGCCTCACAGATACGCAGTATTTT
TRBJ2-3	16	TRBV19	NA	TRBD1	CASRVRSTGIKDTQYF	TGTGCCAGTAGGGTTCGTTCGACAGGGATCAAAGATACGCAGTATTTT
TRBJ2-2	14	TRBV24-1	NA	TRBD1	CATAGTGYTGELFF	TGTGCCACAGCCGGGACAGGGTATACCGGGGAGCTGTTTTTT
TRBJ2-7	12	TRBV28	NA	NA	CASSLEEMEQYF	TGTGCCAGCAGTTTAGAGGAGATGGAGCAGTACTTC
TRBJ2-7	14	TRBV3-1/TRBV3-2	NA	TRBD1	CASSQAGQGGEQYF	TGTGCCAGCAGCCAAGCCGGACAGGGAGGCGAGCAGTACTTC
TRBJ2-7	18	TRBV7-8	once	TRBD1	CASSLVGFGTGIFYEQYF	TGTGCCAGCAGCTTAGTAGGCTTCGGGACAGGCATTTTCTACGAGCAGTACTTC
TRBJ2-3	14	TRBV4-1	NA	NA	CASSQLEGADTQYF	TGCGCCAGCAGCCAGCTCGAGGGGGCAGATACGCAGTATTTT
TRBJ1-5	13	TRBV6-2/TRBV6-3	NA	NA	CASSYGGVNPQHF	TGTGCCAGCAGTTACGGGGGGGTCAATCCCCAGCATTTT
TRBJ1-2	14	TRBV28	NA	NA	CASRESGSNYGYTF	TGTGCCAGCCGGGAGTCTGGGTCGAACTATGGCTACACCTTC
TRBJ2-2	15	TRBV19	NA	TRBD1	CASSPGDSPTGELFF	TGTGCCAGTAGTCCCGGGGACAGTCCCACCGGGGAGCTGTTTTTT
TRBJ1-2	15	TRBV6-5	NA	NA	CASSYVRGLDYGYTF	TGTGCCAGCAGTTACGTGCGGGGGTTGGACTATGGCTACACCTTC
TRBJ1-5	15	TRBV5-6	NA	TRBD1	CASSSQGAGNQPQHF	TGTGCCAGCAGCTCTCAGGGGGCGGGCAATCAGCCCCAGCATTTT
TRBJ2-7	16	TRBV28	NA	TRBD2	CASSFSLAGLSYEQYF	TGTGCCAGCAGTTTTTCACTAGCGGGTCTCTCCTACGAGCAGTACTTC
TRBJ1-2	13	TRBV5-5	once	TRBD1	CASSSQGWDGYTF	TGTGCCAGCAGCTCACAGGGGTGGGATGGCTACACCTTC
TRBJ2-7	14	TRBV11-2	NA	TRBD1	CASSQSATGGQQYF	TGTGCCAGCAGCCAATCGGCGACAGGGGGACAGCAGTACTTC
TRBJ1-1	13	TRBV15	few	NA	CATTGGARTEAFF	TGTGCCACCACCGGGGGGGCGAGGACTGAAGCTTTCTTT
TRBJ2-3	15	TRBV28	NA	TRBD1	CASSLQGAPADTQYF	TGTGCCAGCAGTTTACAGGGGGCGCCTGCAGATACGCAGTATTTT
TRBJ2-5	14	TRBV6-6	few	TRBD2	CASSGGGAGETQYF	TGTGCCAGCAGTGGGGGGGGAGCCGGGGAGACCCAGTACTTC
TRBJ2-3	18	TRBV5-1	NA	TRBD2	CASSSPSGRAEYTDTQYF	TGCGCCAGCAGCTCACCTAGCGGGAGGGCCGAGTACACAGATACGCAGTATTTT
TRBJ2-7	15	TRBV7-9	NA	TRBD1	CASSRRGTGPSEQYF	TGTGCCAGCAGCCGTCGCGGGACAGGCCCATCCGAGCAGTACTTC
TRBJ2-5	14	TRBV7-8	NA	TRBD2	CASSLAGGRETQYF	TGTGCCAGCAGCTTAGCGGGAGGGCGGGAGACCCAGTACTTC
TRBJ2-6	12	TRBV2	NA	NA	CASTEGANVLTF	TGTGCCAGCACGGAGGGGGCCAACGTCCTGACTTTC
TRBJ2-1	13	TRBV2	once	TRBD2	CASRRREGTEQFF	TGTGCCAGCAGAAGGCGGGAGGGGACTGAGCAGTTCTTC
TRBJ1-4	16	TRBV2	NA	TRBD1	CASRTPWDRLNEKLFF	TGTGCCAGCAGGACGCCCTGGGACAGGTTGAATGAAAAACTGTTTTTT
TRBJ2-7	15	TRBV7-2	NA	NA	CASSLDGSSSYEQYF	TGTGCCAGCAGCTTAGACGGGTCTAGCTCCTACGAGCAGTACTTC
TRBJ1-5	14	TRBV2	NA	NA	CASSAGMSNQPQHF	TGTGCCAGCAGTGCGGGGATGAGCAATCAGCCCCAGCATTTT